Listed below are T cell receptor beta chains from one sample, sequenced in a study of T cells in Graves' hyperthyroidism and ophthalmopathy. TCRdb processed the multiplex PCR reads anew with MiXCR; each CDR3 protein has one entry. Altogether some 460,000 distinct CDR3 sequences are present, 15% to 18% being singletons, with the ten largest covering less than 15%. What was sequenced was blood. Receptors originate from a woman younger than 30 with Graves' hyperthyroidism. The CDR3 runs from the conserved cysteine through the conserved F or W. A D gene is named only where the DNA matches it firmly. A row's size may be missing; if present it is once, few, many or a size class.

J,D,V,size,length,DNA,CDR3
TRBJ1-2,-,TRBV5-1,-,14,TGCGCCAGCAGCTTACAGGGCTTTTCTTCTGGCTACACCTTC,CASSLQGFSSGYTF
TRBJ1-2,TRBD1,TRBV6-5,many,13,TGTGCCAGCAGTTGGACAGGGGGCAATGGCTACACCTTC,CASSWTGGNGYTF
TRBJ1-2,-,TRBV28,few,12,TGTGCCAGCAGTTTTGCGGGAGCAGGATACACCTTC,CASSFAGAGYTF
TRBJ2-1,TRBD1,TRBV27,few,15,TGTGCCAGCACCCTTTTTGGGACAGGGTTGGATGAGCAGTTCTTC,CASTLFGTGLDEQFF
TRBJ2-3,-,TRBV20-1,many,16,TGCAGTGCTAGAGATTGGTTCAGGGGGGACACAGATACGCAGTATTTT,CSARDWFRGDTDTQYF
TRBJ2-2,-,TRBV19,-,17,TGTGCCAGTAGTATTGTCTCAGGGAGCGCGAACACCGGGGAGCTGTTTTTT,CASSIVSGSANTGELFF
TRBJ2-5,-,TRBV20-1,few,15,TGCAGTGCTAGAGATTTAGAGGCCCTTCAAGAGACCCAGTACTTC,CSARDLEALQETQYF
TRBJ1-6,-,TRBV4-2,few,16,TGTGCCAGCAGCCCGCGGGCCTACCCTCGGAATTCACCCCTCCACTTT,CASSPRAYPRNSPLHF
TRBJ2-1,TRBD1,TRBV14,-,14,TGTGCCAGCAGCCAACAACCGGGACAGGGGAAGGAGTTCTTC,CASSQQPGQGKEFF
TRBJ1-1,-,TRBV5-1,-,13,TGCGCCAGCAGACAGGAACCTATCACTGAAGCTTTCTTT,CASRQEPITEAFF
TRBJ2-3,-,TRBV20-1,many,14,TGCAGTGCAGCCGCGGTAGCTAGCACAGATACGCAGTATTTT,CSAAAVASTDTQYF
TRBJ1-1,-,TRBV11-3,many,13,TGTGCCAGCAGCTTCGCAGGGGAGACTGAAGCTTTCTTT,CASSFAGETEAFF
TRBJ2-6,-,TRBV19,-,18,TGTGCCAGTAGTCCATGGACAGTAATAGATTCTGGGGCCAACGTCCTGACTTTC,CASSPWTVIDSGANVLTF
TRBJ2-5,TRBD2,TRBV28,many,16,TGTGCCAGCAGTTCCTCGACTAGCGGGAGCCAAGAGACCCAGTACTTC,CASSSSTSGSQETQYF
TRBJ2-2,-,TRBV19,-,16,TGTGCCAGTAGTATAGATGGGCGGCGCAGCGCCGGGGAGCTGTTTTTT,CASSIDGRRSAGELFF
TRBJ2-1,TRBD2,TRBV6-9,-,15,TGTACCAGCAGTTATCCGGGGGGGTCCCCCAATGAGCAGTTCTTC,CTSSYPGGSPNEQFF
TRBJ1-1,-,TRBV5-6,many,12,TGTGCCAGCAGCAACCCTCAGTTTGAAGCTTTCTTT,CASSNPQFEAFF
TRBJ1-1,-,TRBV28,-,18,TGTGCCAGCAGTTCCTCAGGAGCCGGTGGGGCCCTCGACGCTGAAGCTTTCTTT,CASSSSGAGGALDAEAFF
TRBJ1-2,TRBD1,TRBV19,-,18,TGTGCCAGTAGTACTGGGACAGGGGGGCGCCCAAAGAACTATGGCTACACCTTC,CASSTGTGGRPKNYGYTF
TRBJ2-3,-,TRBV11-2,many,13,TGTGCCAGCAGCCTCTCACACACAGATACGCAGTATTTT,CASSLSHTDTQYF
TRBJ2-1,TRBD1,TRBV19,-,15,TGTGCCAGTAAACCGGGGGACAGGGAGTACAATGAGCAGTTCTTC,CASKPGDREYNEQFF
TRBJ2-7,-,TRBV18,many,13,TGTGCCAGCTCACCGACTATGGGGAGCGAGCAGTACTTC,CASSPTMGSEQYF
TRBJ2-7,TRBD1,TRBV9,many,16,TGTGCCAGCAGCCAAGGGTGGGGACAGGGGCTCTACGAGCAGTACTTC,CASSQGWGQGLYEQYF
TRBJ1-1,-,TRBV2,many,13,TGTGCCAGCAGTGATGGAGTTGGCACTGAAGCTTTCTTT,CASSDGVGTEAFF
TRBJ1-3,TRBD1,TRBV7-8,-,14,TGTGCCAGCAGGGCGGACAGGCTGGGAAACACCATATATTTT,CASRADRLGNTIYF